The rows below give T cell receptor beta chains drawn from one sample of a study of shared clonotypes between healthy human individuals. Some clones are missing from TCRdb's copy, which holds only in-frame ones; the method was immunoSEQ multiplex PCR. This table holds approximately 400,000 clones, 90% to 98% found once. Sequencing used memory CD8+ T cells sorted from blood. These receptors originate from a man younger than 45 in good health. Each CDR3 is given with its conserved first and last residue. Each record gives: J gene, clone size, CDR3 length, D gene, V gene, CDR3 DNA, CDR3 protein. The D gene is left open where the match is weak. Clone size is stated in some rows and not others, as once, few, many or a class when expanded.

j_gene: TRBJ1-5
abundance: few
len: 13
d_gene: NA
v_gene: TRBV4-1
CDR3nt: TGCGCCAGCAGCCAAGACAGCAATCAGCCCCAGCATTTT
CDR3aa: CASSQDSNQPQHF

j_gene: TRBJ1-4
abundance: NA
len: 16
d_gene: TRBD1
v_gene: TRBV7-2
CDR3nt: TGTGCCAGCAGCCCTAAGGGCGGGACAGGGTATGAAAAACTGTTTTTT
CDR3aa: CASSPKGGTGYEKLFF

j_gene: TRBJ2-2
abundance: NA
len: 14
d_gene: TRBD1
v_gene: TRBV6-6
CDR3nt: TGTGCCAGCAGGGGGGACAGGAACACCGGGGAGCTGTTTTTT
CDR3aa: CASRGDRNTGELFF

j_gene: TRBJ2-3
abundance: NA
len: 14
d_gene: NA
v_gene: TRBV4-2
CDR3nt: TGTGCCAGCAGCAAACCCACTAGCACAGATACGCAGTATTTT
CDR3aa: CASSKPTSTDTQYF

j_gene: TRBJ2-3
abundance: NA
len: 16
d_gene: TRBD1
v_gene: TRBV25-1
CDR3nt: TGTGCCAGCAGTGAATATTCCGGCAGGGGGATAATAGGGCAGTATTTT
CDR3aa: CASSEYSGRGIIGQYF

j_gene: TRBJ1-5
abundance: NA
len: 14
d_gene: TRBD1
v_gene: TRBV5-6
CDR3nt: TGTGCCAGCAGCCTGACAGGGTTTAATCAGCCCCAGCATTTT
CDR3aa: CASSLTGFNQPQHF

j_gene: TRBJ2-4
abundance: NA
len: 19
d_gene: TRBD2
v_gene: TRBV7-2
CDR3nt: TGTGCCAGCAGCTTATTATTTCCCGGCACTAGCGGGAGGGCTAACATTCAGTACTTC
CDR3aa: CASSLLFPGTSGRANIQYF

j_gene: TRBJ2-2
abundance: once
len: 15
d_gene: NA
v_gene: TRBV10-3
CDR3nt: TGTGCCATCAGCAGTACAGGGTCGGACACCGGGGAGCTGTTTTTT
CDR3aa: CAISSTGSDTGELFF

j_gene: TRBJ1-2
abundance: NA
len: 12
d_gene: NA
v_gene: TRBV6-1
CDR3nt: TGTGCCAGCTCCGGACGGCTCTATGGCTACACCTTC
CDR3aa: CASSGRLYGYTF

j_gene: TRBJ2-3
abundance: NA
len: 15
d_gene: NA
v_gene: TRBV5-1
CDR3nt: TGCGCCAGCAGGGTAAACGGCGCGAGCACAGATACGCAGTATTTT
CDR3aa: CASRVNGASTDTQYF

j_gene: TRBJ2-7
abundance: NA
len: 13
d_gene: NA
v_gene: TRBV28
CDR3nt: TGTGCCAGCAACTCCCCCCACATCTTCGAGCAGTACTTC
CDR3aa: CASNSPHIFEQYF

j_gene: TRBJ2-3
abundance: NA
len: 14
d_gene: TRBD1
v_gene: TRBV29-1
CDR3nt: TGCAGCGCTTGGCAACAGGGGGCACCGAATACGCAGTATTTT
CDR3aa: CSAWQQGAPNTQYF

j_gene: TRBJ2-7
abundance: NA
len: 14
d_gene: NA
v_gene: TRBV5-1
CDR3nt: TGCGCCAGCAGCTTGGAGACAACCTCCTACGAGCAGTACTTC
CDR3aa: CASSLETTSYEQYF

j_gene: TRBJ1-5
abundance: NA
len: 18
d_gene: TRBD1
v_gene: TRBV12-5
CDR3nt: TGTGCTAGTGGGCCCAGGGACAGGGGGCTATATAGCAATCAGCCCCAGCATTTT
CDR3aa: CASGPRDRGLYSNQPQHF

j_gene: TRBJ1-1
abundance: NA
len: 14
d_gene: NA
v_gene: TRBV27
CDR3nt: TGTGCCAGCAGTTTAACACAGGGGAACACTGAAGCTTTCTTT
CDR3aa: CASSLTQGNTEAFF

j_gene: TRBJ1-1
abundance: NA
len: 15
d_gene: NA
v_gene: TRBV19
CDR3nt: TGTGCCAGTAGTCTCGGACAACAGGGGAACACTGAAGCTTTCTTT
CDR3aa: CASSLGQQGNTEAFF

j_gene: TRBJ2-3
abundance: NA
len: 14
d_gene: NA
v_gene: TRBV27
CDR3nt: TGTGCCAGCAGTTTATCCCTCTCCACAGATACGCAGTATTTT
CDR3aa: CASSLSLSTDTQYF

j_gene: TRBJ2-3
abundance: once
len: 15
d_gene: TRBD2
v_gene: TRBV5-4
CDR3nt: TGTGCCAGCAGCTTGGGGGGAGGGAGCACAGATACGCAGTATTTT
CDR3aa: CASSLGGGSTDTQYF